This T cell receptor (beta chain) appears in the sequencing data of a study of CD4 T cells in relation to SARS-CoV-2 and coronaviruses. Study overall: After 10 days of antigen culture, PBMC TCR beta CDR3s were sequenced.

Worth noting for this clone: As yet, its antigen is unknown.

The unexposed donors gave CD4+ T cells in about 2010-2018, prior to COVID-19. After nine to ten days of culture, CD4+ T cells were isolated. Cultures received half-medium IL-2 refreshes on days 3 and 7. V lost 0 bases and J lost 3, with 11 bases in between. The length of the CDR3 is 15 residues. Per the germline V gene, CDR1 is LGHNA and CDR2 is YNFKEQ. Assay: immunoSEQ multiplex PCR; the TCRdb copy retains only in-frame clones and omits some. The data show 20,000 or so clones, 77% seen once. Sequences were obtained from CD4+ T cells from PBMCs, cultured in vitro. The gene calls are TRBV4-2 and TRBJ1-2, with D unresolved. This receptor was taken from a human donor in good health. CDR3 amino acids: CASSQDLGSHYGYTF. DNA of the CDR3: TGTGCCAGCAGCCAAGATCTGGGCAGTCACTATGGCTACACCTTC.